The sequence of this TCR beta chain was determined in a study of yellow fever vaccine responses in identical twins. General study findings and limits: Twins reportedly appeared to share part of their vaccine T cell response while keeping part individual.

Per germline, CDR1 SQVTM and CDR2 ANQGSEA. The CDR3 extends over 14 amino acids. Trimming pared 7 bases from V and 2 bases from J, leaving 15 bases between. TCRdb analysed the RT-PCR reads with MiXCR anew, one entry per CDR3 protein. Among 950 or so distinct CDR3 sequences listed, 70% to 80% were seen once. Notes on this clonotype: The target antigen is unknown.

Source: T cells from blood (PBMCs), unsorted or a sorted subset (not recorded which), taken before or after yellow fever vaccination (not recorded which). V is TRBV29-1 and J is TRBJ2-1; D unresolved. The clonotype comes from a female donor who received the yellow fever vaccine. Written as DNA, the CDR3 is TGCAGCGCCCATCGGGCAGGCCCCTACAATGAGCAGTTCTTC. It codes for CSAHRAGPYNEQFF.